This T cell receptor beta chain is from a study of blood T cell repertoires in COVID-19 (dated by TCRdb to between 2020 and 2021). Regarding the research as a whole: Collaborator samples came from the United States, Italy and Spain and covered acute and convalescent phases of COVID-19. The prospective study material was composed of cDNA or gDNA derived from T cells, B-cell-depleted T cells, or PBMCs. The dataset comprised deeply sampled blood TCRbeta repertoires from subjects exposed to, actively infected with, or recovered from COVID-19. The repertoires were made available in a free public database intended to serve as a resource for research on the immune response to SARS-CoV-2. Samples came from the ongoing ImmuneRACE study (first 160 participants) plus 1,254 subjects from 6 global collaborators. A de-identified subject ID, COVID-19 status, age in years and sex were almost always included in the sample metadata. Where available, HLA class I and class II types were obtained from metadata supplied by the sample provider rather than from assay-based typing.

As encoded in the germline V gene (reference sequence), CDR1 is LGHDT while CDR2 is YNNKEL. Including the terminal cysteine and phenylalanine, the CDR3 comprises 16 residues. Only the CDR3 region is kept as DNA, spanning 48 bases read in frame from base 1. V lost 4 bases and J lost 4 bases, and the count of bases not matched to a germline gene is 7. TCRbeta CDR3 regions were amplified from genomic DNA by means of the immunoSEQ Assay, a bias-controlled multiplex PCR. In the source study's methods: Within the assay, amplification of reference gene primers was used to estimate how many nucleated cells each sample contained. To quantify the absolute abundance of each unique TCRbeta CDR3 rearrangement, sequence reads were collapsed and filtered. Productive Simpson clonality was computed per sample as the square root of Simpson's diversity index over productive rearrangements. Drawn from immuneACCESS, this table holds only the in-frame rearrangements with V and J called that TCRdb kept. Clones are partly lost; checked studies trace under half to an unresolved V gene and leave the rest unexplained. The DNA was the basis for D and trimming; V, J and clone size are from that table. Counted in this sample were fewer than 200,000 clones; around four fifths of them appeared once. The ten largest account for 3.5% to 5% of the sample.

Study-wide findings and limitations: The quantity of clinical and demographic metadata differed by source and by participant and was supplied without curation.

Participants in the prospective study were aged about 18 to 95 years, lived in about two dozen United States geographic areas, and enrolled through a virtual design. Cohort assignment in the prospective study relied on participant-reported clinical history from a screening survey and a study questionnaire. Recovered participants in ImmuneRACE Cohort 3 were defined as having two consecutive negative NP/OP PCR tests, clearance from a healthcare professional, or resolution of symptoms. In the prospective study, whole blood, serum and a nasopharyngeal or oropharyngeal swab were collected from each participant by mobile phlebotomists. Prospective study participants could optionally give additional blood draws and questionnaires over an approximately two-month period. Before DNA extraction, prospective study blood samples were shipped either frozen or at room temperature. With respect to this clone: Its cognate antigen has yet to be identified. Per-nucleotide qualities are absent, and no much larger clonotype sits a single base away.

Sequencing used PBMCs or T cells enriched from blood (not recorded which). The TCR comes from a woman aged 50 to 65 who had recovered from COVID-19. The chain was built from TRBV3-1 (or the pseudogene TRBV3-2) and TRBJ2-5; 12 bases in the middle match TRBD2. The CDR3 corresponds to CASSRAGTSGSETQYF. The DNA reads as follows: TGTGCCAGCAGCCGAGCCGGGACTAGCGGGTCAGAGACCCAGTACTTC.